This TCR beta chain was sequenced for a study of cytomegalovirus exposure and HLA in healthy donors. Findings and caveats of the study: The records held CMV serostatus as the only immune exposure information.

PCR was performed using 60 Vbeta and 13 Jbeta primers. Produced via immunoSEQ multiplex PCR; TCRdb's table is partial and in-frame only. The sample has hundreds of thousands of clones, 70% to 90% seen once. On this clone: Its antigen is undetermined. One end of the junction is discordant with germline, which a read error may explain.

Germline CDR1 reads SEHNR; CDR2 reads FQNEAQ (reference sequence). The CDR3 loop spans 12 amino acids. Input material: PBMCs. The receptor was isolated from a woman aged 18-29 years in good health and CMV-seronegative. J is TRBJ1-2 and V is TRBV7-9, with D hard to call. CDR3 bases: TGTTCCAGCAGCACGGGGAACTATGGCTACACCTTC. Translating it yields CSSSTGNYGYTF.